A single sample is the source of the 19 T cell receptor beta chains below, sequenced in a study of T-cell reconstitution after alpha-beta-depleted transplantation in children (dated by TCRdb to the mid-2010s). The treatment or condition label for this specimen denotes: allogeneic hematopoietic cell transplantation with graft depleted of TCRalphabeta T cells and CD19 B cells. The method behind the library was PCR. Sequencing was performed on an Illumina HiSeq 2500. To normalize quantification of the TCRbeta repertoire, the TCR libraries were built with molecular barcoding that relied on unique molecular identifiers. Using fastp at Q25 and MiXCR, TCRdb reprocessed the public reads and kept productive beta chains. Identical CDR3 proteins give one entry, which carries the most common genes and DNA. In this sample the table shows around 960,000 distinct CDR3 sequences, roughly 29% of which occur a single time. About 28% of the sample comes from the top ten.

Sequencing used PBMCs, mostly from graft donor cells, obtained 360 days after TCRalphabeta/CD19-depleted stem cell transplant. Source of these receptors: a boy less than two years old who had a stem cell transplant for SCID, so the T cells may come from the graft donor.

The chain combines TRBV5-1 with TRBJ1-5; D is possibly TRBD1 (5 bases). The V end lost 4 bases, the J end lost 8 bases, and 16 bases lay between the germline ends. CDR1 and CDR2 from the germline V gene are SGHRS and YFSETQ. The CDR3 is 14 residues long. CDR3 DNA: TGCGCCAGCAGCGTCTCTGGGGGTGGGAAGCCCCAGCATTTT. Residues: CASSVSGGGKPQHF.

This clonotype has only a few counts. This rearrangement joins TRBV5-1 to TRBJ2-7; D possibly corresponds to TRBD2 (6 bases). V dropped 0 bases and J dropped 3 bases, with 10 bases sitting between them. The CDR3 is 14 residues long. Germline assignment: CDR1 SGHRS and CDR2 YFSETQ. The CDR3: CASSLGDLYYEQYF. In nucleotides, the CDR3 is TGCGCCAGCAGCTTGGGGGACTTATACTACGAGCAGTACTTC.

This clonotype appeared a few times. V usage is TRBV9 and J usage is TRBJ2-3; 7 nucleotides match TRBD2. V gave up 4 bases and J gave up 4 bases; unmatched junction bases: 12. Germline CDR1 and CDR2: SGDLS and YYNGEE. The CDR3 is made up of 16 amino acids. The CDR3 spells CASSSQRGRGADTQYF. The CDR3 DNA reads TGTGCCAGCAGCTCTCAGCGGGGACGGGGGGCAGATACGCAGTATTTT.

The chain joins TRBV25-1 to TRBJ2-7; tentative D call: TRBD1 (6 bases). The germline V gene encodes CDR1 MGHDK and CDR2 SYGVNS. Trimming shortened V by 5 bases and J by 12 bases, and 14 bases separated the two germline ends. This CDR3 is 11 amino acids long. Written as DNA, the CDR3 is TGTGCCAGCAGTCTAATGGGGGCTTTGTACTTC. Its protein is CASSLMGALYF.

This chain uses TRBV2 with TRBJ2-1; TRBD2 matches 7 bases. V was pared by 4 bases and J by 10 bases, with 7 bases of the junction left unmatched. This CDR3 comprises 13 residues. CDR1 and CDR2 (germline): SNHLY, FYNNEI. The CDR3 spells CASSAHSAGEQFF. CDR3 sequence (DNA): TGTGCCAGCAGTGCCCACTCAGCGGGGGAGCAGTTCTTC.

This clonotype was observed a few times. V usage is TRBV5-1 and J usage is TRBJ2-2; 7 bases fit TRBD2. Germline CDR1 is SGHRS and CDR2 is YFSETQ. This CDR3 is 15 amino acids long. V was pared by 0 bases and J by 8 bases, with 7 bases of the junction left unmatched. The CDR3, as DNA: TGCGCCAGCAGCTTGGCTCGGACGGGAGGAGGGGAGCTGTTTTTT. Translating gives CASSLARTGGGELFF.

This clonotype was detected a few times. J is TRBJ1-5 and V is TRBV20-1; TRBD1 is a possible D gene (6 bases). With 5 bases removed from V and 6 bases from J, the gap between germline ends came to 14 bases. The CDR3 runs 13 residues. CDR1 is DFQATT and CDR2 is SNEGSKA in the germline V gene (reference sequence). Here the CDR3 DNA reads TGCAGTGCTTACCCACAGGGTTTTCAGCCCCAGCATTTT. Its protein product is CSAYPQGFQPQHF.

This rearrangement joins TRBV23-1 to TRBJ1-2; D gene uncertain. TRBV23-1 is annotated as an ORF whose role is uncertain. The CDR3 loop spans 15 amino acids. With 2 bases removed from V and 4 bases from J, the gap between germline ends came to 14 bases. The CDR3 DNA sequence: TGCGCCAGCAGTCAACCCGGACGGATTTCCTATGGCTACACCTTC. Amino acids: CASSQPGRISYGYTF.

The chain is built from TRBV24-1 and TRBJ1-3, with D possibly matching TRBD1 (6 bases). This CDR3 is built from 17 residues. Trimming shortened V by 5 bases and J by 2 bases, and 18 bases separated the two germline ends. CDR1 and CDR2 from the germline V gene are KGHDR and SFDVKD. CDR3: CATSAEGGYSPGNTIYF. CDR3 in DNA: TGTGCCACCAGTGCGGAGGGGGGCTACAGCCCTGGAAACACCATATATTTT.

Only a few counts were recorded for this clonotype. The gene calls are TRBV30 and TRBJ2-3; 7 nucleotides align to TRBD2. Germline assignment: CDR1 GTSNPN and CDR2 SVGIG (reference sequence). Trimming at V came to 5 bases and at J to 0 bases, leaving 8 bases not matched to a gene. This CDR3 has 15 amino acids. The CDR3 sequence: CAWGSRGTSTDTQYF. The CDR3 nucleotides are TGTGCCTGGGGTTCGCGGGGGACTAGCACAGATACGCAGTATTTT.

This chain links TRBV5-1 with TRBJ2-6; 9 bases match TRBD1. The CDR3 length is 17 residues. Germline assignment: CDR1 SGHRS and CDR2 YFSETQ. The junction had 7 bases not matched to a gene; V was cut back by 6 bases and J by 0 bases. The CDR3 here is CASMGQGLLSGANVLTF. The CDR3 DNA reads as TGCGCCAGCATGGGACAGGGACTCCTCTCTGGGGCCAACGTCCTGACTTTC.

This chain joins TRBV4-1 and TRBJ2-4, with D possibly being TRBD2 (6 bases). V lost 1 base to trimming and J lost 9 bases, with 13 bases between them. CDR1 and CDR2 from the germline V gene are MGHRA and YSYEKL. This CDR3 contains 14 residues. Here the CDR3 reads CASSQGGGLGIQYF. The CDR3, as DNA: TGCGCCAGCAGCCAAGGGGGAGGTTTAGGCATTCAGTACTTC.

The V and J genes are TRBV12-3 or TRBV12-4 and TRBJ2-3, with D uncertain. This CDR3 is built from 15 residues. The V and J ends lost 3 bases and 0 bases respectively, with 10 bases between them. This CDR3 reads CASSFSSYSTDTQYF. The CDR3 DNA reads TGTGCCAGCAGTTTTAGCTCATATAGCACAGATACGCAGTATTTT.

The chain links TRBV11-2 to TRBJ1-2; possible D gene TRBD1, 5 bases. Trimming pared 1 base from V and 8 bases from J, leaving 20 bases between. This CDR3 contains 16 residues. Germline CDR1 reads SGHAT; CDR2 reads FQNNGV. CDR3 loop: CASSLVGMMGVRGYTF. The CDR3 nucleotides are TGTGCCAGCAGCTTAGTGGGAATGATGGGGGTGCGGGGCTACACCTTC.

This clonotype has a count of ten or more. This chain uses TRBV9 with TRBJ2-7; D not certain. The CDR3 extends over 13 amino acids. CDR1 is SGDLS, CDR2 YYNGEE, per germline. V was pared by 0 bases and J by 7 bases, with 11 bases between. The CDR3 bases are TGTGCCAGCAGCGTAGGGGCCGTCCGGGAGCAGTACTTC. Translating it yields CASSVGAVREQYF.

This clonotype was detected a few times. The rearrangement links TRBV3-1 to TRBJ2-3, with 8 bases identical to TRBD1. Germline CDR1 and CDR2: LGHDT and YNNKEL (reference sequence). This CDR3 has 16 residues. The V gene end was trimmed by 4 bases and the J gene end by 3 bases; junction bases not matched to a gene: 9. This CDR3 is CASSLSGGAGTDTQYF. Here the CDR3 DNA reads TGTGCCAGCAGCCTTTCAGGGGGCGCGGGGACAGATACGCAGTATTTT.

The gene calls are TRBV10-3 and TRBJ2-4, with D maybe TRBD2 (6 bases). There are 15 residues in the CDR3. V lost 10 bases and J 2 bases, leaving 18 bases between the germline ends. Germline CDR1 ENHRY, CDR2 SYGVKD. The CDR3 DNA sequence: TGTGCCACCAGCGGCGGGGCGGGGTCCAAAAACATTCAGTACTTC. It translates to CATSGGAGSKNIQYF.

The chain employs TRBV7-3 and TRBJ2-2; D gene unclear. The germline V and J ends were trimmed by 3 bases and 3 bases, with 14 bases remaining between them. Per the germline V gene, CDR1 is SGHTA and CDR2 is FQGTGA. This CDR3 is 16 amino acids long. The CDR3 spells CASSFFGRADTGELFF. CDR3 bases: TGTGCCAGCAGCTTTTTCGGTCGTGCCGACACCGGGGAGCTGTTTTTT.

V usage is TRBV11-2 and J usage is TRBJ2-3; D not certain. Germline CDR1 SGHAT, CDR2 FQNNGV. V lost 2 bases and J 2 bases, leaving 14 bases between the germline ends. The CDR3 consists of 16 residues. The CDR3 coding sequence is TGTGCCAGCAGCTTACGAGTGGGCAGACCCACAGATACGCAGTATTTT. This codes for CASSLRVGRPTDTQYF.